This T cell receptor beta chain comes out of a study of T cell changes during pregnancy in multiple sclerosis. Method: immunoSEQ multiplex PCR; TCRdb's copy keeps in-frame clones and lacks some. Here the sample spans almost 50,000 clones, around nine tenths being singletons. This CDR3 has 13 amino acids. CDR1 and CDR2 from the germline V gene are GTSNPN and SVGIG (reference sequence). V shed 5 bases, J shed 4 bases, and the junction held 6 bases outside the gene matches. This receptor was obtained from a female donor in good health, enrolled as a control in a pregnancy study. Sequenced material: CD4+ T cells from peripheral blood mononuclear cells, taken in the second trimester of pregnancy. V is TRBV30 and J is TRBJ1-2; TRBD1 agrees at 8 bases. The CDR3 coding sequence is TGTGCCTGGCACCGGGACAGGCCCTATGGCTACACCTTC. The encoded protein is CAWHRDRPYGYTF.